This passage covers 26 T cell receptor beta chains from one sample sequenced in a study of blood T cell repertoires in COVID-19 (dated by TCRdb to the early 2020s). The protocol used for the library was the immunoSEQ multiplex PCR assay. The immuneACCESS repertoire file appears here via TCRdb, limited to in-frame rearrangements. These files lack a portion of the clones; in checked studies, under half of the deficit traces to unresolved V genes, and the cause of the others is not known. Here the sample has about 280,000 clones; about 85% occur a single time. In total, the top ten clones hold about an eighth of the sample. Material: peripheral blood. These receptor sequences come from a human donor in a cohort sampled during active COVID-19.

V is TRBV2 and J is TRBJ2-1; 7 nucleotides align to TRBD2. The CDR3 extends over 12 amino acids. CDR1 and CDR2 from the germline V gene are SNHLY and FYNNEI. Trimming removed 11 bases from V and 6 bases from J; junction bases left unmatched: 7. CDR3: CAAGRTRNEQFF. Written as DNA, the CDR3 is TGTGCCGCCGGGAGGACCCGCAATGAGCAGTTCTTC.

This rearrangement joins TRBV5-1 to TRBJ2-2; TRBD2 aligns across 8 bases. Germline CDR1 is SGHRS and CDR2 is YFSETQ. Unmatched junction bases numbered 4, after V lost 2 bases and J lost 4 bases. The CDR3 length is 15 residues. CDR3 DNA: TGCGCCAGCAGCTTTACTAGCGGAGTCACCGGGGAGCTGTTTTTT. Translation: CASSFTSGVTGELFF.

The chain joins TRBV5-6 to TRBJ1-1, with D possibly matching TRBD1 (5 bases). The CDR3 runs 12 residues. Trimming cost V 1 base and J 7 bases, with 8 bases left between them. Germline CDR1 reads SGHDT; CDR2 reads YYEEEE. Written as DNA, the CDR3 is TGTGCCAGCAGCTTGTGGGGGGGTGAAGCTTTCTTT. It encodes CASSLWGGEAFF.

This chain uses TRBV18 with TRBJ2-1; 7 nucleotides agree with TRBD1. This CDR3 contains 13 residues. After removal of 1 base from V and 9 bases from J, the junction contained 3 bases not matched to a gene. CDR1 and CDR2 (germline): KGHSH, LQKENI. Written as DNA, the CDR3 is TGTGCCAGCTCACCACAGGGGGCAGGTGAGCAGTTCTTC. This sequence encodes CASSPQGAGEQFF. The full variable domain, in which reference TRBV18 and TRBJ2-1 provide the parts outside the CDR3, is NAGVMQNPRHLVRRRGQEARLRCSPMKGHSHVYWYRQLPEEGLKFMVYLQKENIIDESGMPKERFSAEFPKEGPSILRIQQVVRGDSAAYFCASSPQGAGEQFFGPGTRLTVL.

This clone is large within its sample. The CDR3 is CASSLKPGGLRETQYF. CDR3 DNA sequence: TGTGCCAGCAGTTTAAAGCCAGGGGGCCTACGAGAGACCCAGTACTTC. The chain has TRBV27 and TRBJ2-5, with 8 bases matching TRBD1. Unmatched junction bases numbered 9, after V lost 2 bases and J lost 4 bases. CDR1 is MNHEY, CDR2 SMNVEV, per germline (reference sequence). The CDR3 runs to 16 residues.

This chain links TRBV27 with TRBJ2-2; D remains ambiguous. The CDR3 spans 13 residues. Per germline, CDR1 MNHEY and CDR2 SMNVEV (reference sequence). Trimming pared 6 bases from V and 3 bases from J, leaving 8 bases between. CDR3 sequence: CASRGFYTGELFF. CDR3 bases: TGTGCCAGCAGGGGCTTTTACACCGGGGAGCTGTTTTTT.

The CDR3 loop reads CASGPMEPGSESQPQHF. CDR3 DNA sequence: TGTGCTAGTGGTCCTATGGAACCCGGGAGCGAGAGTCAGCCCCAGCATTTT. J is TRBJ1-5 and V is TRBV12-5; D not resolved. The CDR3 has 17 residues. Germline CDR1 is LGHNT and CDR2 is FRNRAP. V lost 5 bases and J lost 6, with 23 bases in between.

The V gene is TRBV28, the J gene TRBJ2-1; 9 bases line up with TRBD1. Germline trimming cut 10 bases from V and 8 bases from J; bases unmatched to any gene: 15. CDR3 length: 15 amino acids. The germline V gene has CDR1 MDHEN and CDR2 SYDVKM. In DNA form, the CDR3 reads TGTGCCAAGGGACAGGGTGTCGGTGCTCGGGATGAGCAGTTCTTC. Translating it yields CAKGQGVGARDEQFF.

This chain links TRBV18 with TRBJ2-7; possibly TRBD1 for D (8 bases). Trimming shortened V by 2 bases and J by 4 bases, and 12 bases separated the two germline ends. The CDR3 spans 14 residues. Germline CDR1 is KGHSH and CDR2 is LQKENI. CDR3 bases: TGTGCCAGCTCACCAAACAGGGGGGGGTACGAGCAGTACTTC. Translated, it gives CASSPNRGGYEQYF.

The chain uses TRBV28 and TRBJ2-1, with D possibly being TRBD2 (5 bases). Germline CDR1 is MDHEN and CDR2 is SYDVKM. The V end was cut by 4 bases, the J end by 7 bases, with 17 bases between. CDR3 length: 15 amino acids. CDR3 sequence (DNA): TGTGCCAGCAGTTACCTTCGGGAAGAAAGAAATGAGCAGTTCTTC. Its protein product is CASSYLREERNEQFF.

The chain uses TRBV29-1 and TRBJ2-5, with 7 positions matching TRBD2. Germline V gene lookup returns CDR1 SQVTM and CDR2 ANQGSEA. This CDR3 contains 12 residues. J lost 7 bases, V lost 6 bases, and 8 bases had no gene match. Written as DNA, the CDR3 is TGCAGCGTCCGAGATTCGGGGGGGACCCAGTACTTC. Encoded protein: CSVRDSGGTQYF.

The V and J genes are TRBV2 and TRBJ1-5; the match to TRBD1 covers 7 bases. Germline CDR1 SNHLY, CDR2 FYNNEI. The CDR3 is 13 amino acids. The V gene end was trimmed by 7 bases and the J gene end by 7 bases; junction bases not matched to a gene: 7. The CDR3 DNA sequence: TGTGCCAGCACCCTGCAGGGGGAACAGCCCCAGCATTTT. Its translation is CASTLQGEQPQHF.

As concerns this clone: At the DNA level, this CDR3 is encoded by other sequences in the same sample as well. The J gene is TRBJ1-1, the V gene TRBV5-1; 9 nucleotides line up with TRBD1. Germline V CDR1 and CDR2: SGHRS, YFSETQ. This CDR3 comprises 13 residues. The V segment lost 2 bases and the J segment 5 bases; nucleotides outside the gene matches: 1. CDR3 sequence (DNA): TGCGCCAGCAGCTTAGGGACAGGGACTGAAGCTTTCTTT. Encoded protein: CASSLGTGTEAFF.

This chain connects TRBV7-2 to TRBJ2-1, with 10 bases that match TRBD2. The junction had 5 bases not matched to a gene; V was cut back by 0 bases and J by 9 bases. CDR3 size: 15 residues. Germline-derived CDR1 and CDR2 are SGHTA and FQGNSA. CDR3 coding DNA: TGTGCCAGCAGCTTAGCGCTAGCGGGAGTTGCTGAGCAGTTCTTC. Translating gives CASSLALAGVAEQFF. Together with reference TRBV7-2 and TRBJ2-1, the CDR3 gives the full variable domain: GAGVSQSPSNKVTEKGKDVELRCDPISGHTALYWYRQSLGQGLEFLIYFQGNSAPDKSGLPSDRFSAERTGGSVSTLTIQRTQQEDSAVYLCASSLALAGVAEQFFGPGTRLTVL.

The chain has TRBV7-9 and TRBJ2-7; D remains ambiguous. The CDR3 sequence is 15 residues long. Germline CDR1 and CDR2: SEHNR and FQNEAQ (reference sequence). V was shortened by 3 bases and J by 4 bases, with 16 bases between the two germline ends. CDR3: CASSFPVGRKYEQYF. The CDR3 region has the DNA TGTGCCAGCAGCTTCCCTGTGGGCAGAAAATACGAGCAGTACTTC.

V and J are TRBV5-6 and TRBJ2-7; D is undetermined. Germline CDR1 SGHDT, CDR2 YYEEEE. V lost 1 base and J 3 bases, leaving 5 bases between the germline ends. The CDR3 has 12 amino acids. The CDR3 DNA is TGTGCCAGCAGCTTGTCTCGCTACGAGCAGTACTTC. Translated, it gives CASSLSRYEQYF.

The chain uses TRBV27 and TRBJ2-3, with D possibly TRBD2 on 5 matching bases. CDR3 length: 17 amino acids. The germline gives CDR1 MNHEY, CDR2 SMNVEV (reference sequence). V was clipped by 7 bases and J by 3 bases, with 23 bases between them. CDR3 in amino acids: CASTGTGPLRRTDTQYF. The CDR3 DNA reads as TGTGCCAGCACCGGAACCGGGCCTCTCAGGAGGACAGATACGCAGTATTTT.

The rearrangement joins TRBV28 to TRBJ1-2; TRBD1 agrees at 8 bases. CDR1 and CDR2 (germline): MDHEN, SYDVKM. J gave up 4 bases and V 6 bases, and 7 bases lay outside the gene matches. This CDR3 has 14 residues. The CDR3 coding sequence is TGTGCCAGCAGGGGACAGGCGAGACCCTATGGCTACACCTTC. Its translation: CASRGQARPYGYTF.

This sequence joins TRBV5-1 and TRBJ2-6; a weak D match, TRBD1 (5 bases). Per the germline V gene, CDR1 is SGHRS and CDR2 is YFSETQ. This CDR3 comprises 16 residues. V was cut by 2 bases and J by 0 bases, with 9 bases left in between. CDR3 region: CASSFSGNSGANVLTF. DNA of the CDR3: TGCGCCAGCAGCTTTTCAGGGAACTCTGGGGCCAACGTCCTGACTTTC.

This clone was recorded once. The V gene is TRBV4-1, the J gene TRBJ1-5; D call uncertain. Germline values: CDR1 MGHRA, CDR2 YSYEKL. This CDR3 is built from 13 residues. The V gene lost 0 bases and the J gene lost 5 bases, with 5 bases spanning the gap. CDR3 sequence: CASSQDPYQPQHF. The CDR3 DNA is TGCGCCAGCAGCCAAGATCCATATCAGCCCCAGCATTTT.

Here the CDR3 DNA reads TGCGCCAGCAGCTGGACCCCGGGGGATCAGTCAGATACGCAGTATTTT. Its protein is CASSWTPGDQSDTQYF. The chain has TRBV5-1 and TRBJ2-3, with D possibly TRBD2 on 6 matching bases. The CDR3 loop spans 16 amino acids. V lost 3 bases and J 4 bases, leaving 18 bases between the germline ends. The V gene's germline CDR1 is SGHRS and CDR2 YFSETQ.

This chain uses TRBV18 with TRBJ2-5; unclear D gene. Germline V gives CDR1 KGHSH, CDR2 LQKENI. V lost 4 bases and J 0 bases, leaving 9 bases between the germline ends. The CDR3 has 14 amino acids. The CDR3 here is CASSLNQDQETQYF. The CDR3 bases are TGTGCCAGCTCACTTAACCAGGACCAAGAGACCCAGTACTTC.

The genes are TRBV20-1 and TRBJ2-7; the D gene is possibly TRBD1 (6 bases). Germline CDR1 DFQATT, CDR2 SNEGSKA (reference sequence). The CDR3 runs to 11 residues. V was trimmed by 6 bases and J by 4 bases, leaving 10 bases between them. The CDR3 loop is CSANDRYEQYF. The CDR3 region has the DNA TGCAGTGCCAACGACAGGTACGAGCAGTACTTC.

The chain is built from TRBV12-3 or TRBV12-4 and TRBJ1-1; D call uncertain. Deletions cut 0 bases from V and 8 bases from J, with 10 bases between. CDR3 size: 13 residues. CDR3 loop: CASSLAEINEAFF. DNA for the CDR3: TGTGCCAGCAGTTTAGCCGAGATCAACGAAGCTTTCTTT.

This clone was recorded at least ten times. This chain joins TRBV10-3 and TRBJ1-2; TRBD1 is a possible D gene (5 bases). This CDR3 contains 11 residues. Germline CDR1 ENHRY, CDR2 SYGVKD. The V end was cut by 8 bases, the J end by 5 bases, with 9 bases between. Here the CDR3 DNA reads TGTGCCATCGGGGAGGGGTATGGCTACACCTTC. Protein: CAIGEGYGYTF.

The V call is TRBV7-9, the J call TRBJ2-7; 9 nucleotides align to TRBD2. Per the germline V gene, CDR1 is SEHNR and CDR2 is FQNEAQ (reference sequence). The CDR3 is made up of 17 amino acids. J was trimmed by 0 bases and V by 0 bases; bases with no gene match: 6. The CDR3 reads CASSLARTSVSSYEQYF. The CDR3 bases are TGTGCCAGCAGCTTAGCTCGGACTAGCGTAAGCTCCTACGAGCAGTACTTC.